Sequencing of this T cell receptor (beta chain) was carried out in a study of T cell responses to AZD1222 COVID-19 vaccine. Germline CDR1 LGHDT, CDR2 YNNKEL (reference sequence). There are 19 residues in the CDR3. V was pared by 4 bases and J by 0 bases, with 14 bases of the junction left unmatched. Notes on the study in general: Donors skewed white British and female; clonal diversity was possibly underestimated.

Generated by immunoSEQ multiplex PCR, the TCRdb table keeps only in-frame clones and is missing some. The table lists some 150,000 clones, more than 75% of them singletons, with 3% to 3.5% in the top ten. Of note for this clone: Its antigen is not known.

Sequencing was performed on peripheral blood, taken 28 days after the second AZD1222 dose. The V call is TRBV3-1 (or the pseudogene TRBV3-2), the J call TRBJ1-5, with 8 bases identical to TRBD1. The sequence came from an adult who received the AZD1222 COVID-19 vaccine. CDR3 loop: CASSLPGQALPYSNQPQHF. The CDR3 DNA reads TGTGCCAGCAGCCTACCGGGACAGGCCCTCCCATATAGCAATCAGCCCCAGCATTTT.